This paragraph reports one TCR beta chain. The target of this receptor is not known. Nothing much larger sits one base from this clone, and base qualities are not available. A second Seattle source provided samples from volunteer blood donors who had recovered from COVID-19. The collaborating institutions used their own protocols to collect whole blood in K2EDTA tubes. For TCRbeta analysis, collaborator samples were shipped as frozen whole blood, as isolated PBMCs, or as DNA extracted from either sample type. The sample originates from a study of blood T cell repertoires in COVID-19 (dated by TCRdb to the early 2020s). With respect to the entire study: Collaborator samples came from the United States, Italy and Spain and covered acute and convalescent phases of COVID-19. The material from the prospective study consisted of cDNA or gDNA derived from T cells, B-cell-depleted T cells, or PBMCs. Subjects who had been exposed to COVID-19, were actively infected with it, or had recovered from it provided the deeply sampled blood TCRbeta repertoires that made up the dataset. The repertoires were released in a freely available public database meant as a resource for research on the immune response to SARS-CoV-2. Samples were obtained from the ongoing ImmuneRACE study (first 160 participants) and from roughly 1,300 subjects provided by 6 global collaborators. Sample metadata almost always included a de-identified subject ID, COVID-19 status, age in years and sex. Where available, HLA class I and class II types were obtained from metadata supplied by the sample provider rather than from assay-based typing.

The paper as a whole reports these results and caveats: How much clinical and demographic metadata was included differed by source and by participant, and the metadata was provided uncurated.

After removal of 4 bases from V and 7 bases from J, the junction retains 7 bases not matched to a gene. Counted from cysteine to phenylalanine, this CDR3 has 14 amino acids. Left in the record is the CDR3 DNA by itself, 42 bases read in frame from the first base. The germline V gene (reference sequence) gives CDR1 as LNHDA and CDR2 as SQIVND. TCRbeta CDR3 regions were amplified from genomic DNA by means of the immunoSEQ Assay, a bias-controlled multiplex PCR. The authors' pipeline ran thus. Within the assay, amplification of reference gene primers was used to estimate how many nucleated cells each sample contained. Sequence reads were collapsed and filtered to measure the absolute abundance of every unique TCRbeta CDR3 rearrangement. For each sample, productive Simpson clonality was calculated as the square root of Simpson's diversity index across productive rearrangements. TCRdb carries this immuneACCESS record with in-frame sequences only. Its versions omit some clonotypes, under half of them owing to an unresolved V gene in the studies checked, with the rest unexplained. The V and J calls and clone size were taken over from that table, and D and trimming were inferred from the DNA. The sample profile shows some 250,000 clones; around 87% of them were found once. Together, the top ten hold approximately 3% of the sample.

The sequence was obtained from a woman in her 30s who had recovered from COVID-19. Sequenced material: peripheral blood. The chain was built from TRBV19 and TRBJ1-5; 7 central bases correspond to TRBD1. The DNA is TGTGCCAGTAGTACCGGGACAGCTCACCAGCCCCAGCATTTT. Translated, it reads CASSTGTAHQPQHF.